This T cell receptor beta chain was found in a study of cytomegalovirus exposure and HLA in healthy donors. Study as a whole: The 666 first-cohort repertoires shared a platform with the roughly 110 validation repertoires, as reported in a later analysis. Study-wide results and limits: According to a subsequent analysis, TCR clusters identified in the first cohort showed a tendency to co-occur across the 120 or so validation repertoires. Cytomegalovirus status was reportedly diagnosed by the classifier with high sensitivity and specificity.

Concerning this clone: Its antigen is unidentified.

Profiled with immunoSEQ multiplex PCR; TCRdb holds only in-frame clones, not every one. The repertoire includes tens of thousands of clones, roughly 93% of them detected once, and roughly 1.9% sits in the top ten. The receptor's source is a man aged 25-45 years in good health and CMV-seronegative. Input material: PBMCs.

The CDR3 spells CASSGRGGPEAFF. In DNA form, the CDR3 reads TGCGCCAGCAGTGGCCGAGGGGGCCCCGAAGCTTTCTTT. The chain couples TRBV10-1 to TRBJ1-1, with 7 bases identical to TRBD1. With V trimmed by 4 bases and J by 8 bases, 7 bases remained unmatched. Per germline, CDR1 WNHNN and CDR2 SYGVQD (reference sequence). This CDR3 is built from 13 residues.